The 24 T cell receptor beta chains reported below all come from one sample, sequenced in a study of OX40 agonist ivuxolimab in advanced cancers. Measured with immunoSEQ multiplex PCR; TCRdb has only the in-frame clones, and not every one. The sample gives about 100,000 clones, 90% of which show up once; around 1.6% is in the top ten. The sample consisted of CD4+ or CD8+ T cells sorted from blood, taken in a trial of the OX40 agonist ivuxolimab. These receptors all stem from an adult with an advanced solid tumor such as melanoma, head and neck, liver or kidney cancer.

The chain employs TRBV5-6 and TRBJ1-3; D gene ambiguous. The germline V gene has CDR1 SGHDT and CDR2 YYEEEE. This CDR3 has 13 amino acids. The V end was cut by 4 bases, the J end by 2 bases, with 7 bases between. CDR3 nucleotides: TGTGCCAGCAGCCGTAATACTGGAAACACCATATATTTT. It codes for CASSRNTGNTIYF.

The chain uses TRBV28 and TRBJ2-2; the D is unclear. Germline CDR1 and CDR2: MDHEN and SYDVKM. This CDR3 has 13 amino acids. Trimming left V 5 bases short and J 1 base short, with 5 bases between. The CDR3 DNA reads TGTGCCAGCAGTGGGGTGAACACCGGGGAGCTGTTTTTT. Its protein is CASSGVNTGELFF.

V and J are TRBV9 and TRBJ1-3, with D unresolved. Germline V gene data show CDR1 as SGDLS and CDR2 as YYNGEE. The CDR3 runs to 18 residues. Trimming stripped 0 bases from V and 3 bases from J, with 19 bases between. CDR3 in DNA: TGTGCCAGCAGCGTAGACGCGGGCGTCTCGCGACTTGGAAACACCATATATTTT. This gives the protein CASSVDAGVSRLGNTIYF.

The chain employs TRBV27 and TRBJ1-3; a possible D gene is TRBD1 (6 bases). V shed 6 bases and J shed 4 bases, with 13 bases lying between them. The germline CDR1 and CDR2 sequences are MNHEY and SMNVEV (reference sequence). The CDR3 contains 14 residues. The CDR3, as DNA: TGTGCCAGCAGCCCCAGGGGAAACGGAAACACCATATATTTT. This sequence encodes CASSPRGNGNTIYF.

This chain links TRBV19 with TRBJ2-1; 11 bases line up with TRBD2. The germline CDR1 and CDR2 sequences are LNHDA and SQIVND (reference sequence). Unmatched junction bases numbered 7, after V lost 3 bases and J lost 3 bases. The CDR3 spans 17 residues. The CDR3 bases are TGTGCCAGTAGTATCGATTCTAGCGGGGGGAACTACAATGAGCAGTTCTTC. It codes for CASSIDSSGGNYNEQFF.

The chain is built from TRBV7-3 and TRBJ2-2, with a possible D match to TRBD1 (6 bases). CDR3 length equals 16 residues. V lost 2 bases, J lost 3 bases, and 13 bases lay in between. Germline-derived CDR1 and CDR2 are SGHTA and FQGTGA. CDR3 coding DNA: TGTGCCAGCAGCTTATGGGGGACATCCGACACCGGGGAGCTGTTTTTT. Translated, it gives CASSLWGTSDTGELFF.

The rearrangement links TRBV5-1 to TRBJ1-2, with TRBD1 identical over 8 bases. CDR3 length: 17 residues. The V gene's germline CDR1 is SGHRS and CDR2 YFSETQ. J lost 8 bases, V lost 5 bases, and 20 bases had no gene match. DNA of the CDR3: TGCGCCAGCAGTTTATTTTACCTTGGACAGGGCCGTGGGGGCTACACCTTC. It yields the protein CASSLFYLGQGRGGYTF. Full variable domain (outside the CDR3, taken from reference TRBV5-1 and TRBJ1-2): KAGVTQTPRYLIKTRGQQVTLSCSPISGHRSVSWYQQTPGQGLQFLFEYFSETQRNKGNFPGRFSGRQFSNSRSEMNVSTLELGDSALYLCASSLFYLGQGRGGYTFGSGTRLTVV.

This sequence joins TRBV10-1 and TRBJ1-2; D gene unclear. Trimming removed 0 bases from V and 8 bases from J, with 19 bases in between. Per germline, CDR1 WNHNN and CDR2 SYGVQD (reference sequence). This CDR3 is built from 16 residues. The CDR3 reads CASSESHKTPGAGYTF. The CDR3 region has the DNA TGCGCCAGCAGTGAGTCGCATAAGACCCCCGGTGCGGGCTACACCTTC.

The chain combines TRBV18 with TRBJ1-2, with no clear D. Per germline, CDR1 KGHSH and CDR2 LQKENI. The CDR3 spans 14 residues. V lost 3 bases, J lost 8 bases, and 16 bases lay in between. The CDR3 region is CASSPEDGVIGYTF. The DNA for the CDR3 is TGTGCCAGCTCACCTGAAGACGGGGTGATCGGCTACACCTTC.

The J gene is TRBJ1-5, the V gene TRBV25-1, with TRBD1 as a possible D gene (6 bases). The CDR3 spans 16 residues. Trimming took 6 bases from V and 7 from J, leaving 22 bases between them. CDR1 is MGHDK, CDR2 SYGVNS, per germline. The CDR3 region has the DNA TGTGCCAGCAGACGGAACAGGGAAGTGATTAACCAGCCCCAGCATTTT. Translation gives CASRRNREVINQPQHF.

The chain recombines TRBV28 with TRBJ2-5; 8 bases are a match to TRBD2. Judging by the DNA end, TRBJ2-7 fits better; the J call may be wrong. Germline V CDR1 and CDR2: MDHEN, SYDVKM. This CDR3 is built from 18 residues. CDR3 bases: TGTGCCAGCAGTTTTCTTGCTTGGGGTGGGACTAGACAATACGAGCAGTACTTC. Translating gives CASSFLAWGGTRQYEQYF.

The chain combines TRBV2 with TRBJ2-1; no definite D call. The CDR3 extends over 16 amino acids. Per germline, CDR1 SNHLY and CDR2 FYNNEI. Trimming cost V 4 bases and J 0 bases, with 13 bases left between them. CDR3: CASSVGNLNSYNEQFF. DNA for the CDR3: TGTGCCAGCAGTGTTGGCAACCTAAACTCCTACAATGAGCAGTTCTTC.

The chain joins TRBV6-6 to TRBJ2-1; 8 positions match TRBD2. The germline CDR1 and CDR2 sequences are MNHNY and SVGAGI (reference sequence). The CDR3 contains 15 residues. V gave up 3 bases and J gave up 8 bases; unmatched junction bases: 9. As DNA, the CDR3 is TGTGCCAGCAGTTATGGTAGCGGGAAGGGCGATGAGCAGTTCTTC. This sequence encodes CASSYGSGKGDEQFF.

The rearrangement joins TRBV27 to TRBJ2-3; D is possibly TRBD2 (5 bases). V was pared by 5 bases and J by 0 bases, with 15 bases between. The CDR3 has 16 amino acids. Germline V gene data show CDR1 as MNHEY and CDR2 as SMNVEV (reference sequence). This chain's CDR3 is CASSLEADSSTDTQYF. CDR3 in DNA: TGTGCCAGCAGTCTAGAAGCGGATTCTAGCACAGATACGCAGTATTTT.

This chain joins TRBV29-1 and TRBJ2-2; TRBD1 matches at 8 bases. This CDR3 comprises 13 residues. The J segment lost 7 bases and the V segment lost 6 bases, leaving 7 bases of the junction unmatched. Germline lookup yields CDR1 SQVTM and CDR2 ANQGSEA. CDR3 region: CSVSGGFVGELFF. DNA of the CDR3: TGCAGCGTGTCAGGGGGCTTTGTCGGGGAGCTGTTTTTT.

The chain carries TRBV5-1 and TRBJ2-1, with 12 bases matching TRBD2. With 6 bases clipped from V and 4 bases from J, the junction kept 8 bases outside the gene matches. The CDR3 length is 16 residues. CDR1 and CDR2 from the germline V gene are SGHRS and YFSETQ. The CDR3 reads CASIRSSGRDYNEQFF. CDR3 sequence (DNA): TGCGCCAGCATTAGGTCTAGCGGGAGGGATTACAATGAGCAGTTCTTC.

The chain is built from TRBV6-5 and TRBJ1-3; no reliable D call. Germline CDR1 and CDR2: MNHEY and SVGAGI. The CDR3 has 12 amino acids. Trimming shortened V by 7 bases and J by 1 base, and 5 bases separated the two germline ends. In nucleotides, the CDR3 is TGTGCCAGCACCTCATCTGGAAACACCATATATTTT. Protein product: CASTSSGNTIYF.

The J gene is TRBJ2-7, the V gene TRBV11-2; 11 bases match TRBD2. The ends lost 2 bases at V and 5 bases at J; junction bases unmatched: 5. The germline V gene has CDR1 SGHAT and CDR2 FQNNGV. CDR3 size: 15 residues. CDR3 DNA sequence: TGTGCCAGCAGCTTATTACTAGCGGGAGCCAACGAGCAGTACTTC. Its translation is CASSLLLAGANEQYF.

This rearrangement joins TRBV7-9 to TRBJ2-2, with D possibly TRBD2 on 6 matching bases. Germline V gene data show CDR1 as SEHNR and CDR2 as FQNEAQ (reference sequence). The CDR3 runs 15 residues. V was trimmed by 6 bases and J by 4 bases, leaving 15 bases between them. Written as DNA, the CDR3 is TGTGCCAGCAGTCAATCTGGACTATCCACCGGGGAGCTGTTTTTT. Translated: CASSQSGLSTGELFF. Full variable domain (missing parts from reference TRBV7-9 and TRBJ2-2): DTGVSQNPRHKITKRGQNVTFRCDPISEHNRLYWYRQTLGQGPEFLTYFQNEAQLEKSRLLSDRFSAERPKGSFSTLEIQRTEQGDSAMYLCASSQSGLSTGELFFGEGSRLTVL.

The chain uses TRBV14 and TRBJ2-7; D is unclear. Germline V gives CDR1 SGHDN, CDR2 FVKESK. Trimming shortened V by 0 bases and J by 1 base, and 4 bases separated the two germline ends. The CDR3 sequence is 13 residues long. Here the CDR3 DNA reads TGTGCCAGCAGCCAAGATTGGTCCTACGAGCAGTACTTC. It yields the protein CASSQDWSYEQYF.

The V and J genes are TRBV7-9 and TRBJ2-3; TRBD2 might be the D (6 bases). The CDR3 is 15 amino acids. Germline V gene sequence: CDR1 SEHNR, CDR2 FQNEAQ (reference sequence). V gave up 6 bases and J gave up 7 bases, with 20 bases separating them. The CDR3 region is CASSWGRQPINTQYF. In DNA form, the CDR3 reads TGTGCCAGCAGTTGGGGGAGGCAACCTATCAATACGCAGTATTTT.

This sequence joins TRBV6-6 and TRBJ1-1, with D maybe TRBD1 (5 bases). Trimming removed 8 bases at V and 5 bases at J, with 21 bases between. Germline assignment: CDR1 MNHNY and CDR2 SVGAGI (reference sequence). This CDR3 contains 15 residues. The chain's CDR3 is CASVRGTGLVTEAFF. The DNA of the CDR3 is TGTGCCAGCGTTCGGGGGACCGGGCTTGTGACTGAAGCTTTCTTT.

The V and J genes are TRBV27 and TRBJ2-6; 7 nucleotides align to TRBD1. The ends lost 2 bases at V and 4 bases at J; junction bases unmatched: 5. CDR3 length equals 16 residues. Germline loops: CDR1 MNHEY, CDR2 SMNVEV (reference sequence). CDR3 region: CASSLRTGLGANVLTF. In nucleotides, the CDR3 is TGTGCCAGCAGTTTAAGGACAGGCCTAGGGGCCAACGTCCTGACTTTC.

The rearrangement joins TRBV4-3 to TRBJ1-1, with TRBD1 as a possible D gene (6 bases). The V and J ends lost 4 bases and 0 bases respectively, with 21 bases between them. The CDR3 loop spans 18 amino acids. CDR1 LGHNA and CDR2 YSLEER come from the germline V gene. The DNA of the CDR3 is TGCGCCAGCAGCCTTGACCCACCGGGACACACCATGAACACTGAAGCTTTCTTT. Protein product: CASSLDPPGHTMNTEAFF.